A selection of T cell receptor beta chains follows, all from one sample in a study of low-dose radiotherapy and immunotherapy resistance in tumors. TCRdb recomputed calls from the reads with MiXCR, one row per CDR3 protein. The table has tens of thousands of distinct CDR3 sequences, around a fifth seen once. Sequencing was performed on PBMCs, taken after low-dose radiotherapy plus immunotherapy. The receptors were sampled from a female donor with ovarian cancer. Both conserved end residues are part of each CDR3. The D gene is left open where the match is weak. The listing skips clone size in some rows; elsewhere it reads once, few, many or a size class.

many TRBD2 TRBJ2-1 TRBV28 CASSAGLADLYNEQFF TGTGCCAGCAGCGCCGGACTAGCGGACCTGTACAATGAGCAGTTCTTC
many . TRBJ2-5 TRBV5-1 CASSLDGENQETQYF TGCGCCAGCAGCTTGGATGGAGAAAACCAAGAGACCCAGTACTTC
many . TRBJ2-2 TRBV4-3 CASSQGVGTSTGELFF TGCGCCAGCAGCCAAGGGGTCGGGACTTCTACCGGGGAGCTGTTTTTT
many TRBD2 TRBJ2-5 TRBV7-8 CASSLRATSGGQETQYF TGTGCCAGCAGCTTAAGGGCAACTAGCGGGGGGCAAGAGACCCAGTACTTC
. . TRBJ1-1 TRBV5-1 CASSLSGANTEAFF TGCGCCAGCAGCTTGTCAGGAGCCAACACTGAAGCTTTCTTT
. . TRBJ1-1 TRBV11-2 CASSFGQLGGTEAFF TGTGCCAGCAGCTTTGGCCAGTTGGGGGGGACTGAAGCTTTCTTT
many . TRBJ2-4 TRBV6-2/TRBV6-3 CASFARLRNIQYF TGTGCCAGCTTCGCGCGACTGAGGAACATTCAGTACTTC
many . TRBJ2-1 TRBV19 CASSITPSYEQFF TGTGCCAGTAGTATAACCCCCAGTTATGAGCAGTTCTTC
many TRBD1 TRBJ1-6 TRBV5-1 CASSRLARDSLNSPLHF TGCGCCAGCAGCCGCTTAGCGCGGGACAGCCTAAATTCACCCCTCCACTTT
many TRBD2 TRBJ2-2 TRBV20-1 CSARDTSGSPNTGELFF TGCAGTGCTAGAGATACTAGCGGGAGTCCAAACACCGGGGAGCTGTTTTTT
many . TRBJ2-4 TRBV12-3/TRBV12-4 CASSRATRGDIQYF TGTGCCAGCAGTAGGGCGACTAGGGGGGACATTCAGTACTTC
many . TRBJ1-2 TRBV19 CASSDLSAKHGYTF TGTGCCAGTAGTGACCTCTCAGCGAAACACGGCTACACCTTC
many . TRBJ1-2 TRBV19 CASSIEAGRRTNYGYTF TGTGCCAGTAGTATCGAGGCAGGGAGGAGGACTAACTATGGCTACACCTTC
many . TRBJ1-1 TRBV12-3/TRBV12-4 CASSPGRGNTEAFF TGTGCCAGCAGTCCCGGACGGGGGAACACTGAAGCTTTCTTT
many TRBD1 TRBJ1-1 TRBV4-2 CASSHHPGTGIASMNTEAFF TGTGCCAGCAGCCACCACCCGGGGACAGGTATCGCCTCCATGAACACTGAAGCTTTCTTT
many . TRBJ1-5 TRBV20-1 CSASRGGNQPQHF TGCAGTGCTAGTCGGGGGGGCAATCAGCCCCAGCATTTT
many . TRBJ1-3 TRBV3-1 CASSQPVGSSGNTIYF TGTGCCAGCAGCCAACCGGTGGGGAGCTCTGGAAACACCATATATTTT
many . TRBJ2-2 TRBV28 CASSSRAGLAGELFF TGTGCCAGCAGTTCTAGGGCTGGGCTTGCCGGGGAGCTGTTTTTT
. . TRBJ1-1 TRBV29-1 CSVAGGGGTEAFF TGCAGCGTTGCGGGAGGCGGGGGCACTGAAGCTTTCTTT
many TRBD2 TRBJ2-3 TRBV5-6 CASSPMGTSDDTQYF TGTGCCAGCAGTCCAATGGGGACTAGCGATGATACGCAGTATTTT
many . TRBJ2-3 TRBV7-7 CASSLASADTQYF TGTGCTAGCAGCTTAGCGTCGGCGGATACGCAGTATTTT
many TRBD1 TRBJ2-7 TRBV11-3 CASSSRTGLSYEQYF TGTGCCAGCAGCTCGCGGACAGGCCTTTCCTACGAGCAGTACTTC